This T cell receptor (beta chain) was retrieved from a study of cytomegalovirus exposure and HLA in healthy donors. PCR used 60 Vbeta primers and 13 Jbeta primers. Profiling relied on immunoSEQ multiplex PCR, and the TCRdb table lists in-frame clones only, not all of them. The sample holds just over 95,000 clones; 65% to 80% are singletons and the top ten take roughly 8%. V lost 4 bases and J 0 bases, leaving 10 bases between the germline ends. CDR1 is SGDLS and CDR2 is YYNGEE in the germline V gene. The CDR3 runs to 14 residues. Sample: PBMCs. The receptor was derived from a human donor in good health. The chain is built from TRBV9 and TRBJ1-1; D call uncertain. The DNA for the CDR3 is TGTGCCAGCAGCTTCACAGATTTGAACACTGAAGCTTTCTTT. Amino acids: CASSFTDLNTEAFF.